A selection of T cell receptor beta chains follows, all from one sample in a study of blood T cell repertoires in COVID-19. Only in-frame clones appear in the TCRdb table, and some are missing; sequencing was by immunoSEQ multiplex PCR. The sample records fewer than 55,000 clones, approximately 82% being singletons. The sample was peripheral blood. The receptors stem from a man in his 70s with active COVID-19. CDR3s include the opening cysteine and the closing phenylalanine or tryptophan. The D gene is left open where the match is weak. Rows give clone size only sometimes, using once, few, many, or a class for an expanded clone.

D gene	clone size	V gene	J gene	CDR3 DNA	CDR3 protein
TRBD1	.	TRBV9	TRBJ1-3	TGTGCCAGCAGTGGGACAGCCTCTGGAAACACCATATATTTT	CASSGTASGNTIYF
.	.	TRBV27	TRBJ1-1	TGTGCCAGCAGTCTCTATATGAACACTGAAGCTTTCTTT	CASSLYMNTEAFF
.	.	TRBV10-3	TRBJ2-7	TGTGCCACTTCCGTCGGGGTTTCCTACGAGCAGTACTTC	CATSVGVSYEQYF
TRBD2	.	TRBV6-2/TRBV6-3	TRBJ2-5	TGTGCCAGCAGCAGGGGACTAGTTTTAGGGGCCGATGAGACCCAGTACTTC	CASSRGLVLGADETQYF
.	.	TRBV5-8	TRBJ2-1	TGTGCCAGCAGCTTGGTTAGGGGCTCCTACAATGAGCAGTTCTTC	CASSLVRGSYNEQFF
TRBD2	.	TRBV28	TRBJ2-7	TGTGCCAGCAGTTCTCCCTCTAGCGGGGGGAACCCCTACGAGCAGTACTTC	CASSSPSSGGNPYEQYF
.	.	TRBV7-9	TRBJ2-2	TGTGCCAGCAGCTTAGGCGGGGTAACCGCTGAGGAGCTGTTTTTT	CASSLGGVTAEELFF
TRBD1	.	TRBV7-2	TRBJ1-5	TGTGCCAGCAGCCTCGCGGAGGGGGCAGGTCAGCCCCAGCATTTT	CASSLAEGAGQPQHF
.	.	TRBV10-3	TRBJ2-5	TGTGCCTCCCTAGGGCAGGCAGGGGCCGGGGAGACCCAGTACTTC	CASLGQAGAGETQYF
.	.	TRBV18	TRBJ2-7	TGTGCCAGCTCACGGGAATGGGGCGCGGAGCAGTACTTC	CASSREWGAEQYF
.	.	TRBV27	TRBJ1-4	TGTGCCAGCAGTTCCACGGGACTCCTACGAGGAACTAATGAAAAACTGTTTTTT	CASSSTGLLRGTNEKLFF
.	.	TRBV11-2	TRBJ2-7	TGTGCCAGCAGCCCCATGTACGAGCAGTACTTC	CASSPMYEQYF
TRBD1	.	TRBV7-9	TRBJ2-7	TGTGCCAGCGGATCCCGGGACAGATACGAGCAGTACTTC	CASGSRDRYEQYF
TRBD1	.	TRBV19	TRBJ2-3	TGTGCCAGTAGTACAGACAGGGGGAGGACAGATACGCAGTATTTT	CASSTDRGRTDTQYF
.	once	TRBV27	TRBJ2-3	TGTGCCAGCAGTACACAGGGAGAGGTCACAGATACGCAGTATTTT	CASSTQGEVTDTQYF
.	.	TRBV4-3	TRBJ1-4	TGCGCCAGCAGCCAAGCCGGGATGAGGGATGAAAAACTGTTTTTT	CASSQAGMRDEKLFF
TRBD2	once	TRBV6-4	TRBJ2-3	TGTGCCAGCAGTGACCCCCGGTGGCGGGGGGGTGGGGCAGATACGCAGTATTTT	CASSDPRWRGGGADTQYF
.	once	TRBV29-1	TRBJ1-3	TGCAGCGTTTTTTGGGGGCAGGGTTCTGGAAACACCATATATTTT	CSVFWGQGSGNTIYF
TRBD1	.	TRBV27	TRBJ1-2	TGTGCCAGCAGTTTACTTCAGGGGGGCAACTATGGCTACACCTTC	CASSLLQGGNYGYTF
TRBD1	.	TRBV6-2/TRBV6-3	TRBJ2-7	TGTGCCAGCAGTTCCGGGACAGGTTTGTACGAGCAGTACTTC	CASSSGTGLYEQYF
.	.	TRBV5-5	TRBJ1-2	TGTGCCAGCAGCTTGGACACGCCGCACTATGGCTACACCTTC	CASSLDTPHYGYTF
TRBD1	.	TRBV6-5	TRBJ1-6	TGTGCCAGCAGCGGGACAGGAGGTTCACCCCTCCACTTT	CASSGTGGSPLHF
.	.	TRBV4-1	TRBJ2-5	TGCGCCAGCAGCCAAGGAGCGACGACCCAAGAGACCCAGTACTTC	CASSQGATTQETQYF
TRBD1	.	TRBV6-5	TRBJ2-5	TGTGCCAGCACCCTGACAGGGGCCCAAGAGACCCAGTACTTC	CASTLTGAQETQYF
TRBD2	.	TRBV7-6	TRBJ2-6	TGTGCCAGCAGCGCAACGACTAGCGGTTATAGGGGGGCCAACGTCCTGACTTTC	CASSATTSGYRGANVLTF
TRBD1	once	TRBV4-3	TRBJ1-5	TGCGCCAGCAGCCAAGATCTAGCAGGGGGACTTAGCAATCAGCCCCAGCATTTT	CASSQDLAGGLSNQPQHF
.	.	TRBV29-1	TRBJ1-3	TGCAGCGTTGAAGATCACGGGATTAGTGGAAACACCATATATTTT	CSVEDHGISGNTIYF
TRBD1	.	TRBV11-2	TRBJ2-7	TGTGCCAGCAGCTTAGACCCTGGACAGGTTGACGAGCAGTACTTC	CASSLDPGQVDEQYF
.	once	TRBV5-8	TRBJ2-3	TGTGCCAGCAGCAGACTAGATACGCAGTATTTT	CASSRLDTQYF
.	.	TRBV19	TRBJ1-2	TGTGCCAGTAGTATGTCCTCCGGGGGGACGTATGGCTACACCTTC	CASSMSSGGTYGYTF
.	.	TRBV7-2	TRBJ1-4	TGTGCCAGCAGCCCACGACAGATACTGACAACTAATGAAAAACTGTTTTTT	CASSPRQILTTNEKLFF
TRBD1	.	TRBV7-6	TRBJ2-2	TGTGCCAGCAGCTTCCGGGACAGGGTGACCGGGGAGCTGTTTTTT	CASSFRDRVTGELFF
.	few	TRBV21-1	TRBJ2-7	TGTGCCAGCAGCAAAGCGACAGGGATGGCCTACGAGCAGTACTTC	CASSKATGMAYEQYF
.	.	TRBV27	TRBJ1-5	TGTGCCAGCAGTATAGGGGCCAATAGCAATCAGCCCCAGCATTTT	CASSIGANSNQPQHF
TRBD1	.	TRBV5-8	TRBJ2-5	TGTGCCAGCAGCTTGAAAGACAGGGGGCGAGAGACCCAGTACTTC	CASSLKDRGRETQYF
TRBD1	.	TRBV5-4	TRBJ2-7	TGTGCCAGCAGCTTGTTAGGACAGGGCGACGAGCAGTACTTC	CASSLLGQGDEQYF
TRBD1	.	TRBV6-6	TRBJ2-5	TGTGCCAGCAGTCGGGGACAGCAAGAGACCCAGTACTTC	CASSRGQQETQYF